What follows are 3 T cell receptor beta chains derived from one specimen sequenced in a study of response to subunit inactivated influenza vaccine. MiXCR, applied by TCRdb to the RT-PCR reads, yields one record per CDR3 protein. The data show about 310,000 distinct CDR3 sequences, with about a fifth seen just once and 10% held by the top ten. Sequencing used PBMCs from blood, obtained 21 months after vaccination. The receptor set was obtained from a man in his fifties or sixties who received an inactivated influenza vaccine.

This clonotype was observed once. The V and J genes are TRBV7-2 and TRBJ2-5, with D possibly being TRBD2 (6 bases). V was trimmed by 5 bases and J by 5 bases, leaving 18 bases between them. Germline-derived CDR1 and CDR2 are SGHTA and FQGNSA. The CDR3 covers 15 residues. CDR3 nucleotide sequence: TGTGCCAGCAGCCACGCCGGGGAGGTTGGTGAGACCCAGTACTTC. Its translation is CASSHAGEVGETQYF. Based on the CDR3 plus reference TRBV7-2 and TRBJ2-5, the full variable domain is GAGVSQSPSNKVTEKGKDVELRCDPISGHTALYWYRQSLGQGLEFLIYFQGNSAPDKSGLPSDRFSAERTGGSVSTLTIQRTQQEDSAVYLCASSHAGEVGETQYFGPGTRLLVL.

The CDR3 nucleotides read TGCAGTGCCCAGCCAGATACGCAGTATTTT. This translates into CSAQPDTQYF. The J gene is TRBJ2-3, the V gene TRBV20-1; D remains unclear. With 6 bases removed from V and 4 bases from J, the gap between germline ends came to 5 bases. The V gene's germline CDR1 is DFQATT and CDR2 SNEGSKA (reference sequence). The length of the CDR3 is 10 residues.

This clonotype was counted between two and nine times. The chain uses TRBV2 and TRBJ2-3; TRBD2 agrees at 8 bases. Unmatched junction bases numbered 5, after V lost 4 bases and J lost 5 bases. Germline CDR1 reads SNHLY; CDR2 reads FYNNEI. This CDR3 region has 14 residues. CDR3 DNA: TGTGCCAGCAGTGGGGGACTAGGTGTAGATACGCAGTATTTT. Translating it yields CASSGGLGVDTQYF.